The T cell receptor (beta chain) under discussion was sequenced for a study of cytomegalovirus exposure and HLA in healthy donors. Primers included in the PCR were 60 Vbeta and 13 Jbeta primers. Repertoires were generated with immunoSEQ multiplex PCR, while TCRdb's copy carries only in-frame clones and drops some. The table records roughly 100,000 clones, about 67% of them present only once. Germline trimming cut 5 bases from V and 2 bases from J; bases unmatched to any gene: 5. CDR1 is SGHTA, CDR2 FQGNSA, per germline. This CDR3 has 14 amino acids. Sample: PBMCs. The origin of this receptor is a woman under 30 in good health and CMV-seropositive. The genes are TRBV7-2 and TRBJ1-2, with 7 positions matching TRBD1. CDR3 sequence reads: CASSQRDSNYGYTF. CDR3 nucleotides: TGTGCCAGCAGCCAACGGGACAGCAACTATGGCTACACCTTC.